This T cell receptor beta chain was identified in a study of shared clonotypes between healthy human individuals. The germline CDR1 and CDR2 sequences are SEHNR and FQNEAQ (reference sequence). This CDR3 is 12 amino acids long. V was shortened by 5 bases and J by 0 bases, with 5 bases between the two germline ends. Concerning this clone itself: This same CDR3 is encoded by further DNA sequences in the sample.

At the deep level, the assay was run. Replicate PCRs from sorted subsets contained about 200 ng DNA, which is some 30,000 T cell genomes. Sequenced by immunoSEQ multiplex PCR; TCRdb stores in-frame clones only, minus some. Here the sample spans some 2,500,000 clones, 85% to 95% being singletons. Both subsets, CD45RA+ naive and CD45RA-negative memory, were split from the CD4+ cells. Specimen: naive CD4+ T cells from PBMCs. Described subset: CD45RA+ positively selected. V is TRBV7-9 and J is TRBJ2-7; D gene unclear. This TCR was sampled from a man aged 18 to 29 in good health. Some clones in this sample may be carry-over from other donors' samples. CDR3 sequence (DNA): TGTGCCAGCAGCCTACCCTCCTACGAGCAGTACTTC. It translates to CASSLPSYEQYF.